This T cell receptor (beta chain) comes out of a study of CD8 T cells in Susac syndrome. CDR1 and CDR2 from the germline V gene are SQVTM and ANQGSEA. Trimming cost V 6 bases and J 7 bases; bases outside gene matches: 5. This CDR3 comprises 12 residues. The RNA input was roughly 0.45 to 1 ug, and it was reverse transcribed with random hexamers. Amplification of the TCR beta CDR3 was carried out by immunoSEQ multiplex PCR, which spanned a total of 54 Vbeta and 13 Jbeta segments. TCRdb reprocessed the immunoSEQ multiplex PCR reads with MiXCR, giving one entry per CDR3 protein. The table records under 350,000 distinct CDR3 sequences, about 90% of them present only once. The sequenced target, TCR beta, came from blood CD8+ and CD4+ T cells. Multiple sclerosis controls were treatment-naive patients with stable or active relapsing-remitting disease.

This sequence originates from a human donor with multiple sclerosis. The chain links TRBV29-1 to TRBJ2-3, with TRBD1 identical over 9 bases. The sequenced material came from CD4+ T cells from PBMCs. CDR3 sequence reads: CSVSTGGNTQYF. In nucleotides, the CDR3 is TGCAGCGTGTCGACAGGGGGAAATACGCAGTATTTT.